The T cell receptor (beta chain) under discussion was sequenced for a study of blood T cell repertoires in COVID-19. V dropped 5 bases and J dropped 0 bases, with 14 bases sitting between them. Germline values: CDR1 LNHDA, CDR2 SQIVND (reference sequence). CDR3 length: 17 residues. Using immunoSEQ multiplex PCR, the repertoire was profiled, and TCRdb retains in-frame clones only, with some absent. Altogether 100,000 or so clones are present, about three quarters being singletons, with the ten largest covering 19%. The rearrangement joins TRBV19 to TRBJ2-6, with D tentatively TRBD1 (6 bases). Specimen: peripheral blood. This sequence was found in a woman in her seventies with acute or convalescent COVID-19. The CDR3, as DNA: TGTGCCAGTAGTCTTCAGGGGCAGGGCTCTGGGGCCAACGTCCTGACTTTC. As protein: CASSLQGQGSGANVLTF.